Presented here are 5 T cell receptor beta chains from one specimen sequenced in a study of shared clonotypes between healthy human individuals. Repertoires were generated with immunoSEQ multiplex PCR, while TCRdb's copy carries only in-frame clones and drops some. The data contain hundreds of thousands of clones, about 96% of them seen just once; the ten biggest clones take up 0.11%. CD45RO negativity and positive selection for CCR7 defined naive CD8 cells, a population that excluded terminally differentiated effector memory CD45RA+ cells. The sequenced sample was naive CD8+ T cells sorted from blood. These receptors were obtained from a woman in her 30s in good health.

The chain has TRBV2 and TRBJ1-2, with D uncertain. V dropped 2 bases and J dropped 6 bases, with 19 bases sitting between them. The germline V gene has CDR1 SNHLY and CDR2 FYNNEI. The CDR3 sequence is 16 residues long. CDR3 sequence: CASSELVQEGVNGYTF. CDR3 in DNA: TGTGCCAGCAGTGAACTTGTTCAGGAGGGCGTAAATGGCTACACCTTC. Supplemented by reference TRBV2 and TRBJ1-2, the full variable domain reads EPEVTQTPSHQVTQMGQEVILRCVPISNHLYFYWYRQILGQKVEFLVSFYNNEISEKSEIFDDQFSVERPDGSNFTLKIRSTKLEDSAMYFCASSELVQEGVNGYTFGSGTRLTVV.

The CDR3 loop is CARSGPRGGYNEQFF. CDR3 in DNA: TGTGCCAGATCCGGGCCCCGGGGGGGCTACAATGAGCAGTTCTTC. The rearrangement joins TRBV2 to TRBJ2-1; 8 positions agree with TRBD2. The CDR3 is 15 residues long. V gave up 9 bases and J gave up 3 bases; unmatched junction bases: 10. In germline, CDR1 is SNHLY, CDR2 FYNNEI.

The chain has TRBV19 and TRBJ2-5; D ambiguous. Looked up from germline, CDR1 is LNHDA and CDR2 is SQIVND (reference sequence). The length of the CDR3 is 13 residues. V was trimmed by 5 bases and J by 4 bases, leaving 11 bases between them. As DNA, the CDR3 is TGTGCCAGTAGTGAAGGTGGTCGAGAGACCCAGTACTTC. This gives the protein CASSEGGRETQYF.

The rearrangement joins TRBV19 to TRBJ1-5; a weak D match, TRBD1 (6 bases). V was trimmed by 3 bases and J by 3 bases, leaving 12 bases between them. The CDR3 is made up of 15 amino acids. From germline, CDR1 is LNHDA and CDR2 SQIVND (reference sequence). The CDR3 DNA follows: TGTGCCAGTAGTATTAGGGACACCATCAATCAGCCCCAGCATTTT. Residues: CASSIRDTINQPQHF.

This sequence joins TRBV27 and TRBJ2-3; TRBD2 aligns across 7 bases. Trimming at V came to 0 bases and at J to 2 bases, leaving 11 bases not matched to a gene. Germline loops: CDR1 MNHEY, CDR2 SMNVEV (reference sequence). CDR3 length: 18 residues. CDR3 in DNA: TGTGCCAGCAGTTTATCGTGGGATTTGGGACTATACACAGATACGCAGTATTTT. It translates to CASSLSWDLGLYTDTQYF.